Following are 32 T cell receptor beta chains from one sample sequenced in a study of cytomegalovirus exposure and HLA in healthy donors. The table came from immunoSEQ multiplex PCR; TCRdb's copy has only in-frame clones and leaves some out. The repertoire holds under 250,000 clones, with about 81% as singletons. The specimen sequenced was PBMCs. The receptor set was obtained from a woman aged 25 to 39 in good health and CMV-seronegative.

There are a few counts of this clone. The V gene is TRBV5-1, the J gene TRBJ2-1, with 7 positions matching TRBD2. Germline lookup yields CDR1 SGHRS and CDR2 YFSETQ. The V gene end was trimmed by 4 bases and the J gene end by 0 bases; junction bases not matched to a gene: 10. This CDR3 has 17 residues. CDR3 DNA sequence: TGCGCCAGCAGCACTGCTAGCGGATCGAGCTCCTACAATGAGCAGTTCTTC. Translating gives CASSTASGSSSYNEQFF. The full variable domain, its missing parts supplied by reference TRBV5-1 and TRBJ2-1, is KAGVTQTPRYLIKTRGQQVTLSCSPISGHRSVSWYQQTPGQGLQFLFEYFSETQRNKGNFPGRFSGRQFSNSRSEMNVSTLELGDSALYLCASSTASGSSSYNEQFFGPGTRLTVL.

The rearrangement uses TRBV28 and TRBJ2-1; 8 nucleotides align to TRBD2. Germline V lookup: CDR1 MDHEN, CDR2 SYDVKM. This CDR3 spans 21 amino acids. The junction had 21 bases not matched to a gene; V was cut back by 1 base and J by 4 bases. The CDR3: CASSLSAPGGTAGGRYNEQFF. CDR3 sequence (DNA): TGTGCCAGCAGTTTATCCGCCCCGGGGGGGACGGCCGGGGGAAGGTACAATGAGCAGTTCTTC.

This sequence joins TRBV4-2 and TRBJ2-1; TRBD2 matches at 16 bases. J gave up 10 bases and V 1 base, and 7 bases lay outside the gene matches. The CDR3 contains 17 residues. Germline lookup yields CDR1 LGHNA and CDR2 YNFKEQ. The CDR3 sequence: CASSQVSGTSGGGEQFF. The CDR3 DNA follows: TGTGCCAGCAGCCAAGTTAGCGGGACTAGCGGGGGGGGCGAGCAGTTCTTC.

J is TRBJ1-3 and V is TRBV5-1, with 8 bases fitting TRBD1. This CDR3 is 16 amino acids long. Losses at the gene ends were 4 bases for V and 2 bases for J; bases not matched to a gene: 8. Per germline, CDR1 SGHRS and CDR2 YFSETQ. The CDR3 coding sequence is TGCGCCAGCAGCAGCCTAAAACAGGGGGCTGGAAACACCATATATTTT. It translates to CASSSLKQGAGNTIYF.

This clone rates as medium-sized. The gene calls are TRBV11-3 and TRBJ2-1; D ambiguous. Trimming pared 4 bases from V and 6 bases from J, leaving 7 bases between. The CDR3 contains 12 residues. The germline CDR1 and CDR2 sequences are SGHNT and YENEEA. The CDR3 DNA is TGTGCCAGCAGCTCCCGAGTCAATGAGCAGTTCTTC. This sequence encodes CASSSRVNEQFF.

This clone is a singleton in its sample. The rearrangement uses TRBV2 and TRBJ1-4; TRBD1 might be the D (6 bases). Per the germline V gene, CDR1 is SNHLY and CDR2 is FYNNEI. The CDR3 is 14 amino acids. V was pared by 7 bases and J by 2 bases, with 11 bases between. CDR3 DNA sequence: TGTGCCAGCATGATACAGGGTACTAATGAAAAACTGTTTTTT. Translating it yields CASMIQGTNEKLFF.

The CDR3 region is CATSRGGTGGREQYF. CDR3 coding DNA: TGTGCCACCAGCAGAGGGGGAACGGGAGGGCGTGAGCAGTACTTC. This sequence joins TRBV15 and TRBJ2-7; the match to TRBD2 covers 8 bases. CDR1 is LNHNV, CDR2 YYDKDF, per germline (reference sequence). J was trimmed by 7 bases and V by 1 base; bases with no gene match: 9. The CDR3 runs to 15 residues.

This clone has a handful of counts. The chain combines TRBV10-3 with TRBJ2-7; 11 nucleotides line up with TRBD1. The trim removed 6 bases at V and 1 base at J, leaving 5 bases unmatched. Germline lookup yields CDR1 ENHRY and CDR2 SYGVKD. CDR3 length: 15 residues. This CDR3 is CAISGGQGVSYEQYF. The CDR3, as DNA: TGTGCCATCAGCGGGGGACAGGGGGTGTCCTACGAGCAGTACTTC.

The J gene is TRBJ1-3, the V gene TRBV19; D ambiguous. The CDR3 has 16 residues. Trimming removed 4 bases from V and 0 bases from J, with 13 bases in between. Germline-derived CDR1 and CDR2 are LNHDA and SQIVND (reference sequence). CDR3 DNA sequence: TGTGCCAGTAGTAGGGCCAGTGCTGGCTCTGGAAACACCATATATTTT. It specifies CASSRASAGSGNTIYF. Based on the CDR3 plus reference TRBV19 and TRBJ1-3, the full variable domain is DGGITQSPKYLFRKEGQNVTLSCEQNLNHDAMYWYRQDPGQGLRLIYYSQIVNDFQKGDIAEGYSVSREKKESFPLTVTSAQKNPTAFYLCASSRASAGSGNTIYFGEGSWLTVV.

The chain uses TRBV7-9 and TRBJ2-1; TRBD1 aligns across 7 bases. The CDR3 covers 14 residues. V lost 6 bases to trimming and J lost 6 bases; unmatched junction nucleotides: 8. In germline, CDR1 is SEHNR, CDR2 FQNEAQ (reference sequence). CDR3 coding DNA: TGTGCCAGCAGGAGGGGGACAGACCCCAATGAGCAGTTCTTC. It codes for CASRRGTDPNEQFF.

This chain connects TRBV30 to TRBJ2-3; 9 bases line up with TRBD2. Per germline, CDR1 GTSNPN and CDR2 SVGIG (reference sequence). CDR3 length equals 15 residues. J lost 3 bases, V lost 2 bases, and 6 bases had no gene match. The CDR3 spells CAWSNGLALTDTQYF. CDR3 DNA: TGTGCCTGGAGTAATGGACTAGCGTTGACAGATACGCAGTATTTT. Variable domain in full (rest from reference TRBV30 and TRBJ2-3): SQTIHQWPATLVQPVGSPLSLECTVEGTSNPNLYWYRQAAGRGLQLLFYSVGIGQISSEVPQNLSASRPQDRQFILSSKKLLLSDSGFYLCAWSNGLALTDTQYFGPGTRLTVL.

The rearrangement joins TRBV30 to TRBJ1-3; 7 nucleotides match TRBD1. Germline CDR1 GTSNPN, CDR2 SVGIG (reference sequence). The CDR3 is made up of 14 amino acids. V shed 1 base, J shed 4 bases, and the junction held 4 bases outside the gene matches. The CDR3 coding sequence is TGTGCCTGGAGTGACAGGGGTCCGGGAAACACCATATATTTT. Translation gives CAWSDRGPGNTIYF.

V usage is TRBV4-1 and J usage is TRBJ2-5; D remains unclear. Germline-derived CDR1 and CDR2 are MGHRA and YSYEKL. Trimming stripped 4 bases from V and 5 bases from J, with 14 bases between. The CDR3 runs 14 residues. CDR3 sequence: CASSPRSPWETQYF. The CDR3 bases are TGCGCCAGCAGCCCAAGAAGCCCGTGGGAGACCCAGTACTTC.

J is TRBJ2-7 and V is TRBV18, with 11 bases identical to TRBD1. V dropped 6 bases and J dropped 2; count of bases not matched to a gene: 6. The germline V gene encodes CDR1 KGHSH and CDR2 LQKENI. The CDR3 extends over 15 amino acids. The CDR3 protein is CASSRGQGGPYEQYF. CDR3 bases: TGTGCCAGCTCGCGGGGACAGGGGGGTCCCTACGAGCAGTACTTC.

The chain recombines TRBV5-8 with TRBJ2-7; weak D call: TRBD1 (5 bases). Germline V lookup: CDR1 SGHTS, CDR2 YDEGEE. V was clipped by 0 bases and J by 6 bases, with 10 bases between them. This CDR3 has 13 residues. CDR3 residues: CASSLAQGPEQYF. The CDR3 DNA reads as TGTGCCAGCAGCTTGGCTCAGGGTCCCGAGCAGTACTTC.

The chain couples TRBV5-4 to TRBJ1-2, with 9 bases that match TRBD1. Germline values: CDR1 SGHNT, CDR2 YYREEE (reference sequence). Losses at the gene ends were 9 bases for V and 0 bases for J; bases not matched to a gene: 3. The CDR3 runs 13 residues. CDR3 in DNA: TGTGCCATCCGGACAGGGGCTAACTATGGCTACACCTTC. Translating gives CAIRTGANYGYTF.

The CDR3 protein is CASSLRTSGTGELFF. The CDR3 DNA reads as TGCGCCAGCAGCCTCCGGACTAGCGGCACCGGGGAGCTGTTTTTT. The V call is TRBV4-1, the J call TRBJ2-2; TRBD2 agrees at 10 bases. Germline V gene data show CDR1 as MGHRA and CDR2 as YSYEKL. The CDR3 spans 15 residues. With 4 bases clipped from V and 4 bases from J, the junction kept 3 bases outside the gene matches.

This clone was seen once. The V and J genes are TRBV6-5 and TRBJ1-2; 8 nucleotides line up with TRBD1. Trimming took 4 bases from V and 8 from J; bases not matched to a gene: 6. The germline V gene encodes CDR1 MNHEY and CDR2 SVGAGI. The CDR3 loop spans 13 amino acids. CDR3 region: CASSWGAGGGYTF. Written as DNA, the CDR3 is TGTGCCAGCAGTTGGGGGGCAGGGGGCGGCTACACCTTC.

The chain has TRBV10-3 and TRBJ2-2; tentative D call: TRBD1 (6 bases). This CDR3 region has 15 residues. The V gene lost 6 bases and the J gene lost 4 bases, with 15 bases spanning the gap. Germline V gene data show CDR1 as ENHRY and CDR2 as SYGVKD. The CDR3 here is CAIRQGLESTGELFF. Here the CDR3 DNA reads TGTGCCATCAGACAGGGCTTGGAGTCCACCGGGGAGCTGTTTTTT.

CDR3 loop: CASSLAFNPSGNQPQHF. CDR3 DNA: TGTGCCAGCAGCTTGGCCTTCAATCCCAGTGGCAATCAGCCCCAGCATTTT. This chain connects TRBV5-5 to TRBJ1-5, with no clear D. The V end lost 0 bases, the J end lost 2 bases, and 15 bases lay between the germline ends. Germline CDR1 reads SGHKS; CDR2 reads YYEKEE (reference sequence). This CDR3 has 17 amino acids.

There are a few counts of this clone. In nucleotides, the CDR3 is TGTGCCAGCAGCGTCGAAGGACAACGTGAAAAACTGTTTTTT. It codes for CASSVEGQREKLFF. The chain employs TRBV9 and TRBJ1-4, with TRBD1 as a possible D gene (5 bases). There are 14 residues in the CDR3. V lost 2 bases, J lost 7 bases, and 12 bases lay in between. Germline CDR1 reads SGDLS; CDR2 reads YYNGEE.

The CDR3 DNA follows: TGTGCCAGCAGCTCGACTAGCGGGATAACCTACGAGCAGTACTTC. Residues: CASSSTSGITYEQYF. V and J are TRBV7-8 and TRBJ2-7, with 11 bases fitting TRBD2. Germline V CDR1 and CDR2: SGHVS, FQNEAQ. CDR3 length: 15 residues. The V segment lost 4 bases and the J segment 2 bases; nucleotides outside the gene matches: 4.

The V gene is TRBV10-3, the J gene TRBJ1-2, with a possible D match to TRBD1 (6 bases). Germline V gene sequence: CDR1 ENHRY, CDR2 SYGVKD. The CDR3 runs to 12 residues. V was cut by 3 bases and J by 8 bases, with 10 bases left in between. CDR3 coding DNA: TGTGCCATCAGTGAAGGCCAGGGGGGCTACACCTTC. It specifies CAISEGQGGYTF.

The gene calls are TRBV28 and TRBJ1-2; D gene uncertain. The V gene lost 2 bases and the J gene lost 5 bases, with 6 bases spanning the gap. Per the germline V gene, CDR1 is MDHEN and CDR2 is SYDVKM. The CDR3 has 12 residues. As DNA, the CDR3 is TGTGCCAGCAGTTTACTACAGTATGGCTACACCTTC. This encodes CASSLLQYGYTF.

The chain has TRBV18 and TRBJ1-5; D uncertain. CDR1 and CDR2 from the germline V gene are KGHSH and LQKENI. The length of the CDR3 is 16 residues. Trimming removed 1 base from V and 0 bases from J, with 10 bases in between. Here the CDR3 DNA reads TGTGCCAGCTCACCACGCGGCATGAATAGCAATCAGCCCCAGCATTTT. It encodes CASSPRGMNSNQPQHF.

The chain joins TRBV19 to TRBJ2-7, with 10 bases that match TRBD1. Losses at the gene ends were 5 bases for V and 2 bases for J; bases not matched to a gene: 6. CDR1 and CDR2 (germline): LNHDA, SQIVND (reference sequence). The CDR3 has 15 amino acids. The CDR3 region has the DNA TGTGCCAGTAGTGCTACCGGGACAGGGGCCTACGAGCAGTACTTC. Encoded protein: CASSATGTGAYEQYF. Supplemented by reference TRBV19 and TRBJ2-7, the full variable domain reads DGGITQSPKYLFRKEGQNVTLSCEQNLNHDAMYWYRQDPGQGLRLIYYSQIVNDFQKGDIAEGYSVSREKKESFPLTVTSAQKNPTAFYLCASSATGTGAYEQYFGPGTRLTVT.

This chain connects TRBV18 to TRBJ1-6; possible D gene TRBD1, 6 bases. Germline CDR1 KGHSH, CDR2 LQKENI. The CDR3 contains 13 residues. Between the trimmed V and J ends, which lost 4 bases and 6 bases, there was a span of 7 bases. CDR3 nucleotides: TGTGCCAGCTCACAACAGGGTAATTCACCCCTCCACTTT. Its protein product is CASSQQGNSPLHF.

The rearrangement uses TRBV7-2 and TRBJ2-7; the D gene is possibly TRBD2 (6 bases). V was shortened by 4 bases and J by 5 bases, with 21 bases between the two germline ends. The CDR3 runs to 16 residues. Germline-derived CDR1 and CDR2 are SGHTA and FQGNSA. The CDR3 DNA is TGTGCCAGCAGCTCCCCTTGGCAGGGCAGACTAGACGAGCAGTACTTC. It specifies CASSSPWQGRLDEQYF.

J is TRBJ1-5 and V is TRBV6-5; a possible D gene is TRBD1 (6 bases). The CDR3 contains 15 residues. Germline-derived CDR1 and CDR2 are MNHEY and SVGAGI. Trimming removed 4 bases from V and 1 base from J, with 11 bases in between. CDR3 DNA: TGTGCCAGCAGTTCTCGGACAGCCAGCAATCAGCCCCAGCATTTT. It encodes CASSSRTASNQPQHF.

The chain employs TRBV6-6 and TRBJ1-1; maybe TRBD1 (6 bases). This CDR3 is built from 14 residues. The germline CDR1 and CDR2 sequences are MNHNY and SVGAGI (reference sequence). V lost 5 bases, J lost 4 bases, and 14 bases lay in between. The CDR3 reads CASSATGGRTEAFF. The DNA of the CDR3 is TGTGCCAGCAGTGCGACTGGGGGCCGCACTGAAGCTTTCTTT.

The J gene is TRBJ1-4, the V gene TRBV19; D is undetermined. The germline gives CDR1 LNHDA, CDR2 SQIVND (reference sequence). V shed 7 bases and J shed 2 bases, with 11 bases lying between them. The CDR3 sequence is 14 residues long. The CDR3 nucleotides read TGTGCCAGTACCCCAGTTTGGACTAATGAAAAACTGTTTTTT. It yields the protein CASTPVWTNEKLFF.

The chain is built from TRBV7-3 and TRBJ2-5; TRBD2 might be the D (6 bases). The CDR3 length is 13 residues. V lost 5 bases and J lost 2, with 9 bases in between. CDR1 and CDR2 (germline): SGHTA, FQGTGA. CDR3 protein: CASSAGRQETQYF. CDR3 sequence (DNA): TGTGCCAGCAGCGCGGGGCGGCAAGAGACCCAGTACTTC. Drawing the rest from reference TRBV7-3 and TRBJ2-5, the complete variable domain is GAGVSQTPSNKVTEKGKYVELRCDPISGHTALYWYRQSLGQGPEFLIYFQGTGAADDSGLPNDRFFAVRPEGSVSTLKIQRTERGDSAVYLCASSAGRQETQYFGPGTRLLVL.